The 20 T cell receptor beta chains below all came from one sample that was sequenced in a study of post-analysis software for immune sequencing data (dated by TCRdb to about 2015). The investigation overall reported the following: Patients showed significantly higher frequencies than controls for several TRBV segments, among them TRBV5-6, TRBV5-1 and TRBV20-1.

The antigens for these receptors are not known. The protocol used for the library was PCR. TCRdb lists the instrument as Illumina HiSeq 2500. To reduce PCR and sequencing biases, unique molecular identifiers were built into the TCR beta cDNA libraries. The public sequencing data were trimmed at Q25 with fastp and processed into clonotypes with MiXCR by TCRdb, which kept only in-frame beta chains. Rows with a matching CDR3 protein are joined into one entry that keeps the most common DNA and genes. Counted in this sample were 800,000 to 950,000 distinct CDR3 sequences; approximately 53% of them appeared once. Approximately 4.5% of the sample goes to the ten largest clones. Sequencing was performed on blood. The receptors stem from a girl aged 10 to 17 with multiple sclerosis.

The chain combines TRBV5-1 with TRBJ2-1, with TRBD2 matching 13 bases. This CDR3 is built from 16 residues. V trimming: 1 base; J trimming: 7 bases; junction bases outside the gene matches: 5. The V gene's germline CDR1 is SGHRS and CDR2 YFSETQ. The CDR3 DNA reads as TGCGCCAGCAGCTTGACTAGCGGGAGGGCCTTGAATGAGCAGTTCTTC. This encodes CASSLTSGRALNEQFF. The full variable domain, its missing parts supplied by reference TRBV5-1 and TRBJ2-1, is KAGVTQTPRYLIKTRGQQVTLSCSPISGHRSVSWYQQTPGQGLQFLFEYFSETQRNKGNFPGRFSGRQFSNSRSEMNVSTLELGDSALYLCASSLTSGRALNEQFFGPGTRLTVL.

The V call is TRBV29-1, the J call TRBJ2-4; the D gene is possibly TRBD1 (5 bases). V shed 6 bases and J shed 5 bases, with 14 bases lying between them. This CDR3 has 13 amino acids. Germline V lookup: CDR1 SQVTM, CDR2 ANQGSEA. The CDR3 spells CSVANRSQNIQYF. The CDR3 nucleotides read TGCAGCGTGGCCAACAGGTCCCAAAACATTCAGTACTTC.

The rearrangement links TRBV6-5 to TRBJ1-5; no clear D gene. The ends were cut back, 6 bases at V and 0 bases at J, with 9 bases in the middle. Germline V gives CDR1 MNHEY, CDR2 SVGAGI. This CDR3 comprises 14 residues. CDR3 residues: CASSPTFSNQPQHF. Here the CDR3 DNA reads TGTGCCAGCAGCCCCACTTTTAGCAATCAGCCCCAGCATTTT.

The J gene is TRBJ2-1, the V gene TRBV2; 14 bases are shared with TRBD2. The CDR3 runs 16 residues. Germline CDR1 SNHLY, CDR2 FYNNEI. V was clipped by 8 bases and J by 5 bases; unmatched bases: 8. CDR3 loop: CASARGLAGADNEQFF. The CDR3 DNA follows: TGTGCCAGCGCCCGGGGACTAGCGGGAGCGGACAATGAGCAGTTCTTC.

The rearrangement links TRBV11-2 to TRBJ2-1; perhaps TRBD1 as D (6 bases). The V and J ends lost 5 bases and 4 bases respectively, with 15 bases between them. This CDR3 contains 15 residues. The V gene's germline CDR1 is SGHAT and CDR2 FQNNGV. Here the CDR3 DNA reads TGTGCCAGCAGCGTGACTACTAGGGGGTACAATGAGCAGTTCTTC. Its protein product is CASSVTTRGYNEQFF.

CDR3 protein: CAISFGLAGDEQYF. CDR3 nucleotide sequence: TGTGCCATCAGTTTTGGACTGGCCGGGGACGAGCAGTACTTC. V gene TRBV10-3 combines with J gene TRBJ2-4; a possible D gene is TRBD2 (5 bases). The end of the DNA fits TRBJ2-7 better, so the J call may be wrong. The CDR3 runs 14 residues. Looked up from germline, CDR1 is ENHRY and CDR2 is SYGVKD.

The chain joins TRBV28 to TRBJ2-1, with D perhaps assigned TRBD1 or TRBD2 (5 bases each). The CDR3 is 16 amino acids. V gave up 5 bases and J gave up 3 bases, with 17 bases separating them. CDR1 MDHEN and CDR2 SYDVKM come from the germline V gene. Here the CDR3 reads CASSRSERGFYNEQFF. CDR3 sequence (DNA): TGTGCCAGCAGTCGTTCCGAGAGGGGTTTCTACAATGAGCAGTTCTTC.

The V and J genes are TRBV4-1 and TRBJ2-5; D may be TRBD1 (5 bases). The end of the DNA is better explained by TRBJ2-7, so the J call may be wrong. Germline CDR1 and CDR2: MGHRA and YSYEKL. The CDR3 runs to 16 residues. The CDR3, as DNA: TGCGCCAGCAGCGTGGGGTCTGGGCAGGGTGTGATCGAGCAGTACTTC. It yields the protein CASSVGSGQGVIEQYF.

The chain recombines TRBV12-3 or TRBV12-4 with TRBJ2-1; TRBD2 matches at 9 bases. The CDR3 extends over 17 amino acids. V lost 1 base and J lost 0; bases outside the gene matches: 4. CDR3 loop: CASSLGRLADSYNEQFF. The CDR3 nucleotides are TGTGCCAGCAGTTTAGGGCGACTAGCGGACTCCTACAATGAGCAGTTCTTC.

This clonotype was observed a handful of times. The chain uses TRBV12-3 or TRBV12-4 and TRBJ2-1; 7 nucleotides line up with TRBD2. The CDR3 is 15 amino acids. The junction had 6 bases not matched to a gene; V was cut back by 5 bases and J by 2 bases. The CDR3 DNA sequence: TGTGCCAGCAGTCCCCCTGCGGGAGCCTACAATGAGCAGTTCTTC. The encoded protein is CASSPPAGAYNEQFF.

The chain has TRBV9 and TRBJ2-1; 7 nucleotides align to TRBD2. The CDR3 runs 14 residues. Per germline, CDR1 SGDLS and CDR2 YYNGEE. After removal of 4 bases from V and 8 bases from J, the junction contained 9 bases not matched to a gene. The CDR3 DNA reads TGTGCCAGCAGCTCCTTCGGGCGGGAGTATGAGCAGTTCTTC. As protein: CASSSFGREYEQFF.

V usage is TRBV14 and J usage is TRBJ2-4, with D perhaps matching TRBD1 or TRBD2 (5 bases each). The assigned J gene may be wrong: the sequence end matches TRBJ2-7 better. The length of the CDR3 is 16 residues. Germline V gene data show CDR1 as SGHDN and CDR2 as FVKESK. The CDR3 protein is CASSPIGTHLIDEQYF. The CDR3 DNA is TGTGCCAGCAGCCCTATTGGGACCCATCTAATCGACGAGCAGTACTTC.

This clonotype was seen only a few times. The chain joins TRBV29-1 to TRBJ2-3; D may be TRBD2 (6 bases). From germline, CDR1 is SQVTM and CDR2 ANQGSEA. V was clipped by 6 bases and J by 3 bases, with 13 bases between them. The CDR3 has 13 residues. CDR3 in amino acids: CSVRRGLTDTQYF. CDR3 DNA: TGCAGCGTCCGCCGGGGGTTAACAGATACGCAGTATTTT.

The chain carries TRBV3-1 and TRBJ2-3, with TRBD2 matching over 11 bases. The CDR3 is 17 amino acids. Germline CDR1 and CDR2: LGHDT and YNNKEL (reference sequence). The V segment lost 1 base and the J segment 2 bases; nucleotides outside the gene matches: 5. The chain's CDR3 is CASSQAPSGGPTDTQYF. DNA of the CDR3: TGTGCCAGCAGCCAAGCCCCTAGCGGGGGGCCCACAGATACGCAGTATTTT.

The J gene is TRBJ2-5, the V gene TRBV12-5; D might be TRBD2 (5 bases). Germline V gene data show CDR1 as LGHNT and CDR2 as FRNRAP. The CDR3 sequence is 13 residues long. Trimming cost V 5 bases and J 3 bases, with 10 bases left between them. CDR3 in DNA: TGTGCTAGTGGTCCCCGGGGAGAAGAGACCCAGTACTTC. Translation: CASGPRGEETQYF.

The chain uses TRBV2 and TRBJ2-2; 10 bases are a match to TRBD2. Germline-derived CDR1 and CDR2 are SNHLY and FYNNEI. The CDR3 is 16 residues long. V lost 1 base and J lost 4; bases outside the gene matches: 3. CDR3: CASSEVAGGLTGELFF. The CDR3 DNA is TGTGCCAGCAGTGAAGTAGCGGGGGGTCTCACCGGGGAGCTGTTTTTT.

The chain recombines TRBV6-5 with TRBJ1-6; D may be TRBD1 (6 bases). The CDR3 spans 16 residues. The germline gives CDR1 MNHEY, CDR2 SVGAGI. Trimming shortened V by 0 bases and J by 10 bases, and 16 bases separated the two germline ends. The CDR3 protein is CASSYSTGSMGSPLHF. CDR3 DNA sequence: TGTGCCAGCAGTTACTCGACAGGATCCATGGGGTCACCCCTCCACTTT.

The rearrangement links TRBV9 to TRBJ1-2; 9 bases align to TRBD1. CDR1 and CDR2 (germline): SGDLS, YYNGEE. With 3 bases clipped from V and 6 bases from J, the junction kept 12 bases outside the gene matches. The CDR3 contains 16 residues. In nucleotides, the CDR3 is TGTGCCAGCAGCGCGTCCGGGACAGGGTTTACTAATGGCTACACCTTC. It codes for CASSASGTGFTNGYTF.

This clonotype came up a few times. J is TRBJ1-1 and V is TRBV29-1, with D perhaps matching TRBD1 (5 bases). The CDR3 covers 12 residues. CDR1 SQVTM and CDR2 ANQGSEA come from the germline V gene. Trimming took 6 bases from V and 11 from J, leaving 19 bases between them. The chain's CDR3 is CSVQKGKGRAFF. The CDR3 DNA reads as TGCAGCGTCCAAAAGGGGAAGGGTCGGGCTTTCTTT. The entire variable domain, with the rest obtained from reference TRBV29-1 and TRBJ1-1, is as follows: SAVISQKPSRDICQRGTSLTIQCQVDSQVTMMFWYRQQPGQSLTLIATANQGSEATYESGFVIDKFPISRPNLTFSTLTVSNMSPEDSSIYLCSVQKGKGRAFFGQGTRLTVV.

The chain recombines TRBV29-1 with TRBJ2-6; D may be TRBD1 (6 bases). Looked up from germline, CDR1 is SQVTM and CDR2 is ANQGSEA. The CDR3 extends over 14 amino acids. Trimming took off 4 bases at V and 8 bases at J, with 15 bases between the two ends. CDR3 sequence reads: CSVATGTGTNVLTF. DNA of the CDR3: TGCAGCGTTGCTACAGGGACCGGGACCAACGTCCTGACTTTC. The whole variable domain, remainder taken from reference TRBV29-1 and TRBJ2-6, is SAVISQKPSRDICQRGTSLTIQCQVDSQVTMMFWYRQQPGQSLTLIATANQGSEATYESGFVIDKFPISRPNLTFSTLTVSNMSPEDSSIYLCSVATGTGTNVLTFGAGSRLTVL.